This T cell receptor (beta chain) was profiled in a study of cytomegalovirus exposure and HLA in healthy donors. Per the germline V gene, CDR1 is SNHLY and CDR2 is FYNNEI. V was pared by 6 bases and J by 1 base, with 2 bases of the junction left unmatched. The CDR3 is 14 residues long. The PCR employed 60 Vbeta primers together with 13 Jbeta primers. Clones were read by immunoSEQ multiplex PCR, and TCRdb kept only the in-frame ones, dropping some. In the table there are 100,000 to 120,000 clones, approximately 11% of which are singletons. Sequenced material: PBMCs. This clonotype originated in a middle-aged man in good health and CMV-seropositive. The chain is built from TRBV2 and TRBJ2-2, with TRBD1 matching over 7 bases. CDR3 protein: CASRRTGNTGELFF. CDR3 in DNA: TGTGCCAGCAGGCGGACAGGGAACACCGGGGAGCTGTTTTTT. The full variable domain, completed using reference TRBV2 and TRBJ2-2, is EPEVTQTPSHQVTQMGQEVILRCVPISNHLYFYWYRQILGQKVEFLVSFYNNEISEKSEIFDDQFSVERPDGSNFTLKIRSTKLEDSAMYFCASRRTGNTGELFFGEGSRLTVL.